The rows below give T cell receptor beta chains drawn from one sample of a study of blood T cell repertoires in COVID-19. The assay was immunoSEQ multiplex PCR, and TCRdb's table has in-frame clones only and misses some. The sample consists of under 300,000 clones, 70% to 90% of them appearing once. The sample taken for sequencing was peripheral blood. Receptors originate from a man in his 60s who had recovered from COVID-19. Both conserved end residues are part of each CDR3. D genes are given only for firm matches. Not all rows give a size; the values are once, few, many and, for expanded clones, a class.

d_call clone_size j_call v_call cdr3_aa cdr3_nt
TRBD1 NA TRBJ1-5 TRBV19 CATISGQNQPQHF TGTGCCACTATATCGGGACAGAATCAGCCCCAGCATTTT
NA NA TRBJ2-5 TRBV5-1 CASSPSGTGETQYF TGCGCCAGCAGCCCGTCGGGCACGGGGGAGACCCAGTACTTC
NA NA TRBJ1-2 TRBV28 CASRSGSYGYTF TGTGCCAGCAGATCCGGGAGCTATGGCTACACCTTC
NA NA TRBJ2-5 TRBV9 CASSVDSQETQYF TGTGCCAGCAGCGTAGACAGCCAAGAGACCCAGTACTTC
TRBD1 once TRBJ2-7 TRBV7-9 CASSLGAGGYEQYF TGTGCCAGCAGCTTAGGTGCAGGGGGATACGAGCAGTACTTC
TRBD2 NA TRBJ2-3 TRBV13 CASSLRVLAGTTDTQYF TGTGCCAGCAGCCTAAGGGTCCTAGCGGGGACCACAGATACGCAGTATTTT
NA NA TRBJ2-3 TRBV5-4 CASSPEGRITDTQYF TGTGCCAGCAGCCCCGAGGGAAGAATCACAGATACGCAGTATTTT
TRBD1 NA TRBJ2-3 TRBV6-6 CASSTGQLQDTQYF TGTGCCAGCAGTACGGGACAGCTCCAAGATACGCAGTATTTT
NA NA TRBJ1-2 TRBV14 CASSQEGGYGYTF TGTGCCAGCAGCCAAGAGGGCGGGTATGGCTACACCTTC
NA NA TRBJ2-7 TRBV6-6 CASSTSSEQYF TGTGCCAGCAGTACTTCCTCCGAGCAGTACTTC
NA NA TRBJ1-1 TRBV7-9 CASSPWVGGNTEAFF TGTGCCAGCAGCCCGTGGGTAGGGGGGAACACTGAAGCTTTCTTT
NA NA TRBJ1-4 TRBV7-8 CASSFSSGGATTNEKLFF TGTGCCAGCAGCTTCTCCTCGGGGGGGGCCACAACTAATGAAAAACTGTTTTTT
TRBD1 few TRBJ2-7 TRBV5-5 CASSLAGGNEQYF TGTGCCAGCAGCCTGGCAGGGGGCAACGAGCAGTACTTC
TRBD1 once TRBJ2-5 TRBV20-1 CSASARDRGETQYF TGCAGTGCTAGTGCCCGGGACAGGGGTGAGACCCAGTACTTC
TRBD2 NA TRBJ2-3 TRBV7-3 CASSLSGGGSADTQYF TGTGCCAGCAGCTTAAGTGGCGGGGGGTCGGCAGATACGCAGTATTTT
NA NA TRBJ1-2 TRBV6-2/TRBV6-3 CASSSQGYGYTF TGTGCCAGCAGTTCTCAGGGCTATGGCTACACCTTC
TRBD1 NA TRBJ1-5 TRBV19 CASSVAGTGVNQPQHF TGTGCCAGTAGTGTCGCCGGGACAGGGGTCAATCAGCCCCAGCATTTT
TRBD1 NA TRBJ2-3 TRBV19 CASTTGTGWTDTQYF TGTGCCAGTACCACCGGGACAGGGTGGACAGATACGCAGTATTTT
NA NA TRBJ1-6 TRBV25-1 CASSESDFGSPLHF TGTGCCAGCAGTGAGTCAGACTTCGGATCACCCCTCCACTTT
NA NA TRBJ2-4 TRBV30 CAWAPGAKNIQYF TGTGCCTGGGCCCCGGGAGCCAAAAACATTCAGTACTTC
TRBD2 NA TRBJ2-7 TRBV28 CASSDKRGERYEQYF TGTGCCAGCAGCGATAAGCGGGGGGAGAGGTACGAGCAGTACTTC
TRBD1 NA TRBJ2-7 TRBV25-1 CASKRDSTYEQYF TGTGCCAGCAAGAGGGACAGCACCTACGAGCAGTACTTC
TRBD1 NA TRBJ1-1 TRBV6-5 CASRKNRGRDTEAFF TGTGCCAGCAGGAAGAACAGGGGGAGGGACACTGAAGCTTTCTTT
NA NA TRBJ2-3 TRBV5-1 CASSRGGAKDTQYF TGCGCCAGCAGTCGTGGGGGGGCGAAAGATACGCAGTATTTT
NA NA TRBJ1-2 TRBV28 CASSFGGNYGYTF TGTGCCAGCAGTTTCGGGGGTAACTATGGCTACACCTTC
NA NA TRBJ2-7 TRBV19 CASSIENGQYYEQYF TGTGCCAGTAGTATCGAGAACGGACAATACTACGAGCAGTACTTC
NA NA TRBJ2-5 TRBV12-5 CASGLGNPGGETQYF TGTGCTAGTGGTTTGGGGAACCCCGGAGGGGAGACCCAGTACTTC
NA NA TRBJ2-2 TRBV28 CASEKQTGELFF TGTGCCAGCGAAAAACAGACCGGGGAGCTGTTTTTT
TRBD1 NA TRBJ1-1 TRBV11-2 CASSIGQGNAPEAFF TGTGCCAGCAGCATTGGACAGGGGAACGCTCCTGAAGCTTTCTTT
NA NA TRBJ2-7 TRBV11-3 CASSGGGGQTKQYF TGTGCCAGCAGCGGGGGCGGTGGGCAGACCAAACAGTACTTC
TRBD2 few TRBJ2-3 TRBV11-2 CASSLGTSAQYF TGTGCCAGCAGCTTAGGGACTAGTGCGCAGTATTTT
NA NA TRBJ2-1 TRBV6-4 CASSQQGGEQFF TGTGCCAGCAGCCAACAGGGGGGGGAGCAGTTCTTC
NA NA TRBJ2-3 TRBV7-3 CASSLGAGADTQYF TGTGCCAGCAGCTTAGGAGCGGGTGCAGATACGCAGTATTTT
TRBD2 NA TRBJ2-3 TRBV18 CASSPTGTSGSTDTQYF TGTGCCAGCTCACCGACCGGGACTAGCGGAAGCACAGATACGCAGTATTTT
TRBD2 NA TRBJ2-3 TRBV7-9 CASSPGGTSTDTQYF TGTGCCAGCAGCCCGGGAGGGACAAGCACAGATACGCAGTATTTT
TRBD2 many TRBJ2-1 TRBV13 CASSLYRRLAGKSSYNEQFF TGTGCCAGCAGCTTATACCGGCGACTAGCGGGGAAAAGCTCCTACAATGAGCAGTTCTTC
TRBD1 NA TRBJ2-7 TRBV4-1 CASSQSPGQGADEQYF TGCGCCAGCAGCCAATCGCCGGGACAGGGAGCCGACGAGCAGTACTTC
TRBD2 once TRBJ2-1 TRBV27 CASSSPKLAGGPHEQFF TGTGCCAGCAGTTCACCTAAACTAGCGGGGGGGCCCCATGAGCAGTTCTTC
TRBD1 NA TRBJ1-1 TRBV6-5 CASRDRGKGSTEAFF TGTGCCAGCAGAGACAGGGGGAAGGGCAGCACTGAAGCTTTCTTT
NA NA TRBJ1-3 TRBV5-4 CASSLAGSPGNTIYF TGTGCCAGCAGCTTGGCTGGGAGCCCTGGAAACACCATATATTTT
TRBD1 NA TRBJ1-1 TRBV18 CASSQGHMTGAAFF TGTGCCAGCTCACAGGGCCACATGACAGGGGCGGCTTTCTTT
NA few TRBJ2-2 TRBV3-1/TRBV3-2 CASSQEPGATGELFF TGTGCCAGCAGCCAAGAGCCGGGAGCCACCGGGGAGCTGTTTTTT
NA NA TRBJ2-2 TRBV7-9 CASSYSPTGNTGELFF TGTGCCAGCAGCTACAGTCCGACAGGAAACACCGGGGAGCTGTTTTTT
TRBD2 NA TRBJ2-2 TRBV30 CACLGGRGGELFF TGTGCCTGCCTGGGGGGGAGAGGCGGGGAGCTGTTTTTT
NA NA TRBJ1-5 TRBV7-2 CASSFTGNQPQHF TGTGCCAGCAGCTTCACCGGTAATCAGCCCCAGCATTTT
TRBD2 NA TRBJ2-1 TRBV5-1 CASSSGLAGDYNEQFF TGCGCCAGCAGCTCCGGACTAGCGGGGGACTACAATGAGCAGTTCTTC
TRBD2 NA TRBJ2-2 TRBV29-1 CSGGLASTGELFF TGCAGCGGGGGACTAGCGTCCACCGGGGAGCTGTTTTTT
TRBD1 NA TRBJ1-1 TRBV5-1 CASSSTGGTEAFF TGCGCCAGCAGCTCGACAGGGGGCACTGAAGCTTTCTTT
TRBD1 NA TRBJ1-1 TRBV6-6 CASSPRTGRNTEAFF TGTGCCAGCAGTCCCCGGACAGGGAGGAACACTGAAGCTTTCTTT
NA NA TRBJ2-2 TRBV27 CASSPQERVLGNTGELFF TGTGCCAGCAGTCCACAGGAGCGGGTACTGGGTAACACCGGGGAGCTGTTTTTT
TRBD1 NA TRBJ1-4 TRBV3-1/TRBV3-2 CASSQGTGRGEKLFF TGTGCCAGCAGCCAAGGGACAGGGAGGGGTGAAAAACTGTTTTTT